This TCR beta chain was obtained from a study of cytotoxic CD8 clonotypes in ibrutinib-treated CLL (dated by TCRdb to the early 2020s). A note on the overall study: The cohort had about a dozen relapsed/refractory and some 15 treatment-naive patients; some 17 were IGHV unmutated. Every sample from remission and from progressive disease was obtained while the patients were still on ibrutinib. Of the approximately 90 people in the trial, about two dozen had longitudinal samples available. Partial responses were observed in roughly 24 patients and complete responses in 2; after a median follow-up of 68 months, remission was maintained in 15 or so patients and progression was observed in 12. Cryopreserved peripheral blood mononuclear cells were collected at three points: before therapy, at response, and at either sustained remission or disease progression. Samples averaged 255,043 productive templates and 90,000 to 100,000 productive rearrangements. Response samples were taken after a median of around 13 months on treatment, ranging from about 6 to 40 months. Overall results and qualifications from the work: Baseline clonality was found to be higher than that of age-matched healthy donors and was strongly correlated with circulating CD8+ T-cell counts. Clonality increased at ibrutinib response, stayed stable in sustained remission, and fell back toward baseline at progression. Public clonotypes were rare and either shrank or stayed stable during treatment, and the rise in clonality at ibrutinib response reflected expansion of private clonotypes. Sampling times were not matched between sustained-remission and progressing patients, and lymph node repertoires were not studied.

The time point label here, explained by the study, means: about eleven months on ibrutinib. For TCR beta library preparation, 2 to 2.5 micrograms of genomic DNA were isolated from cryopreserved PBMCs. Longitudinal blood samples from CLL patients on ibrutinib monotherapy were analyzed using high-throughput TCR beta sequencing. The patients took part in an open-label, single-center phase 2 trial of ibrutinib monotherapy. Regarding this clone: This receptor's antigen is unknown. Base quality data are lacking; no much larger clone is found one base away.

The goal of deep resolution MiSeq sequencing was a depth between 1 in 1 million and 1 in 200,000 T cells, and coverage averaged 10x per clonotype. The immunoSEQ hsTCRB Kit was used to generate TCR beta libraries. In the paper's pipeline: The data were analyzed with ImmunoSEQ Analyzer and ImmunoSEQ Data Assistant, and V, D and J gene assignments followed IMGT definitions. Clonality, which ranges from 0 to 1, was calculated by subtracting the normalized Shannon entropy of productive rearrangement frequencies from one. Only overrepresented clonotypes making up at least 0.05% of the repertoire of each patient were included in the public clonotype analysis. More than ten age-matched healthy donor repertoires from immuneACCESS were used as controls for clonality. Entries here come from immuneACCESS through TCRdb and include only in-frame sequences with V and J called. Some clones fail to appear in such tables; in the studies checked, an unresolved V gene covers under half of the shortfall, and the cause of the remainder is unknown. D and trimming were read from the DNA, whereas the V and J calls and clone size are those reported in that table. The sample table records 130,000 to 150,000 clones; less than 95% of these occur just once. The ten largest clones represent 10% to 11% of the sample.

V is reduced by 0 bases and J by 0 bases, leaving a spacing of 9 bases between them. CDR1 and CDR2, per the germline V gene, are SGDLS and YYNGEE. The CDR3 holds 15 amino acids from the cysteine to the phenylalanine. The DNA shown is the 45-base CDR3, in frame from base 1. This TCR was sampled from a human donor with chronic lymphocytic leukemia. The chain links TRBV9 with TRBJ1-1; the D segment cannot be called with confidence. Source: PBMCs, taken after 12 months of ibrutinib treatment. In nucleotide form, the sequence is TGTGCCAGCAGCGTAGGTGCGGTTATGAACACTGAAGCTTTCTTT. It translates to CASSVGAVMNTEAFF.